Presented here are 19 T cell receptor beta chains from one specimen sequenced in a study of T-cell memory formation after mild COVID-19. MiXCR was run by TCRdb on the 5' RACE reads, yielding one entry per CDR3 protein. The table has roughly 340,000 distinct CDR3 sequences, 15% seen once; the top ten hold about a fifth. Sequenced sample: PBMCs or a T cell subset sorted from them (not recorded which). The receptor source for this set is a man younger than 35 who had mild COVID-19 (a few samples of this study predate the infection). Cell type and time point are not known.

The rearrangement uses TRBV10-3 and TRBJ2-7; D is perhaps TRBD1 (6 bases). CDR3 length: 13 amino acids. Germline V gives CDR1 ENHRY, CDR2 SYGVKD. V gave up 10 bases and J gave up 4 bases, with 17 bases separating them. In DNA, the CDR3 is TGTGCCACCACCAGGGGTAATTCTTACGAGCAGTACTTC. It specifies CATTRGNSYEQYF.

This clonotype occurred a few times. This rearrangement joins TRBV28 to TRBJ2-6; no clear D. Trimming removed 3 bases at V and 0 bases at J, with 6 bases between. The CDR3 totals 15 residues. Germline V gives CDR1 MDHEN, CDR2 SYDVKM. CDR3 sequence reads: CASSFGVSGANVLTF. CDR3 in DNA: TGTGCCAGCAGTTTCGGAGTCTCTGGGGCCAACGTCCTGACTTTC.

The CDR3 region is CASGLDTDTQYF. DNA for the CDR3: TGCGCCAGTGGACTTGACACAGATACGCAGTATTTT. The chain uses TRBV5-1 and TRBJ2-3; TRBD2 is a possible D gene (5 bases). The CDR3 is 12 amino acids. Trimming left V 8 bases short and J 2 bases short, with 9 bases between. Germline CDR1 and CDR2: SGHRS and YFSETQ.

This clonotype showed up just a few times. This rearrangement joins TRBV3-1 to TRBJ2-3; D is perhaps TRBD1 or TRBD2 (5 bases each). Trimming pared 0 bases from V and 2 bases from J, leaving 9 bases between. CDR1 is LGHDT and CDR2 is YNNKEL in the germline V gene (reference sequence). The CDR3 length is 15 residues. The CDR3 sequence is CASSQDGDPTDTQYF. CDR3 nucleotides: TGTGCCAGCAGCCAAGATGGGGACCCCACAGATACGCAGTATTTT.

This rearrangement joins TRBV20-1 to TRBJ2-5; 10 nucleotides align to TRBD2. CDR3 size: 13 residues. The ends lost 4 bases at V and 2 bases at J; junction bases unmatched: 1. Germline loops: CDR1 DFQATT, CDR2 SNEGSKA (reference sequence). CDR3 sequence reads: CSAKLAGQETQYF. CDR3 coding DNA: TGCAGTGCTAAACTAGCGGGGCAAGAGACCCAGTACTTC.

The genes are TRBV20-1 and TRBJ1-1, with D unclear. This CDR3 is built from 13 residues. V gave up 3 bases and J gave up 3 bases, with 11 bases separating them. The germline gives CDR1 DFQATT, CDR2 SNEGSKA (reference sequence). CDR3: CSASEGGYTEAFF. The CDR3 nucleotides are TGCAGTGCTAGTGAGGGTGGGTACACTGAAGCTTTCTTT.

This clonotype was observed a few times. The rearrangement uses TRBV18 and TRBJ2-7; 8 positions match TRBD2. V shed 3 bases, J shed 2 bases, and the junction held 9 bases outside the gene matches. Germline-derived CDR1 and CDR2 are KGHSH and LQKENI. The CDR3 length is 16 residues. CDR3 amino acids: CASSPSTGGQPYEQYF. The CDR3 nucleotides are TGTGCCAGCTCACCTAGTACGGGGGGGCAACCCTACGAGCAGTACTTC.

In its sample, this clonotype was seen many times. The chain couples TRBV4-3 to TRBJ2-3; the D is unclear. The V gene lost 0 bases and the J gene lost 11 bases, with 12 bases spanning the gap. This CDR3 comprises 13 residues. Germline V gene lookup returns CDR1 LGHNA and CDR2 YSLEER. The CDR3 reads CASSQEAGAQQYF. The CDR3 coding sequence is TGCGCCAGCAGCCAAGAGGCAGGCGCACAGCAGTATTTT.

This clonotype occurred many times. The gene calls are TRBV7-3 and TRBJ2-1; the D is unclear. This CDR3 has 12 amino acids. V was clipped by 3 bases and J by 6 bases, with 6 bases between them. The germline V gene has CDR1 SGHTA and CDR2 FQGTGA. CDR3 nucleotide sequence: TGTGCCAGCAGCTTTCTTTTCAATGAGCAGTTCTTC. Residues: CASSFLFNEQFF.

This clonotype was observed at least ten times. The chain has TRBV6-2 or TRBV6-3 and TRBJ2-3; 7 bases agree with TRBD2. CDR1 is MNHEY, CDR2 SVGEGT, per germline. The junction had 10 bases not matched to a gene; V was cut back by 7 bases and J by 3 bases. The CDR3 runs 15 residues. The CDR3: CASKIRAGRTDTQYF. CDR3 bases: TGTGCCAGCAAGATACGAGCGGGGCGGACAGATACGCAGTATTTT.

This clonotype was counted only a few times. The V and J genes are TRBV3-1 and TRBJ1-6; possible D gene TRBD1, 5 bases. Germline V lookup: CDR1 LGHDT, CDR2 YNNKEL (reference sequence). The CDR3 contains 16 residues. Deletions cut 3 bases from V and 5 bases from J, with 14 bases between. CDR3 sequence reads: CASSHPSGLDNSPLHF. The CDR3 coding sequence is TGTGCCAGCAGCCACCCGTCGGGGCTCGATAATTCACCCCTCCACTTT. The variable domain in full, with the rest retrieved from reference TRBV3-1 and TRBJ1-6, is DTAVSQTPKYLVTQMGNDKSIKCEQNLGHDTMYWYKQDSKKFLKIMFSYNNKELIINETVPNRFSPKSPDKAHLNLHINSLELGDSAVYFCASSHPSGLDNSPLHFGNGTRLTVT.

A few counts support this clonotype. This rearrangement joins TRBV9 to TRBJ2-3, with 9 bases identical to TRBD1. After removal of 2 bases from V and 4 bases from J, the junction contained 8 bases not matched to a gene. In germline, CDR1 is SGDLS, CDR2 YYNGEE. This CDR3 is 16 amino acids long. The CDR3 region is CASSVRQGDNADTQYF. The CDR3 nucleotides are TGTGCCAGCAGCGTTCGACAGGGGGATAATGCAGATACGCAGTATTTT.

The genes are TRBV29-1 and TRBJ2-5; 10 bases match TRBD2. The CDR3 has 13 residues. CDR1 and CDR2 from the germline V gene are SQVTM and ANQGSEA. V lost 5 bases to trimming and J lost 5 bases; unmatched junction nucleotides: 5. The DNA of the CDR3 is TGCAGCGTTCCAGCGGGGGGGCCCGAGACCCAGTACTTC. Its protein is CSVPAGGPETQYF.

The rearrangement links TRBV7-9 to TRBJ2-1, with 11 bases matching TRBD2. The CDR3 contains 16 residues. Germline CDR1 SEHNR, CDR2 FQNEAQ (reference sequence). V shed 5 bases, J shed 4 bases, and the junction held 7 bases outside the gene matches. CDR3 in DNA: TGTGCCAGCAGCCCCCGACTAGCGGGGAAATACAATGAGCAGTTCTTC. This gives the protein CASSPRLAGKYNEQFF.

The table lists this clonotype with a few counts. The rearrangement links TRBV7-9 to TRBJ1-2; D call uncertain. This CDR3 comprises 14 residues. In germline, CDR1 is SEHNR, CDR2 FQNEAQ (reference sequence). The germline V and J ends were trimmed by 5 bases and 7 bases, with 17 bases remaining between them. This chain's CDR3 is CASSPWLVMAGYTF. CDR3 coding DNA: TGTGCCAGCAGCCCGTGGCTGGTTATGGCTGGCTACACCTTC.

This clonotype was detected a few times. The chain employs TRBV12-3 or TRBV12-4 and TRBJ2-5; unclear D gene. V was trimmed by 7 bases and J by 0 bases, leaving 9 bases between them. The length of the CDR3 is 13 residues. The CDR3 sequence is CASKQRNQETQYF. DNA of the CDR3: TGTGCCAGCAAACAAAGGAACCAAGAGACCCAGTACTTC.

This clonotype turned up a few times. CDR3: CASSVGTGNYEQYF. The DNA of the CDR3 is TGCGCCAGCAGCGTCGGGACAGGGAACTACGAGCAGTACTTC. The V gene is TRBV5-1, the J gene TRBJ2-7; 9 bases agree with TRBD1. The J segment lost 3 bases and the V segment lost 4 bases, leaving 5 bases of the junction unmatched. Germline CDR1 SGHRS, CDR2 YFSETQ. This CDR3 spans 14 amino acids.

This sequence joins TRBV6-5 and TRBJ2-5, with D tentatively TRBD2 (6 bases). The length of the CDR3 is 16 residues. V shed 3 bases and J shed 4 bases, with 18 bases lying between them. CDR1 is MNHEY and CDR2 is SVGAGI in the germline V gene. The CDR3 protein is CASSYRTLANPETQYF. CDR3 coding DNA: TGTGCCAGCAGTTATCGTACCCTAGCGAACCCAGAGACCCAGTACTTC.

The chain combines TRBV6-5 with TRBJ2-3; D may be TRBD1 or TRBD2 (5 bases each). Germline V gives CDR1 MNHEY, CDR2 SVGAGI. The CDR3 totals 16 residues. Trimming removed 2 bases at V and 1 base at J, with 13 bases between. For the CDR3, the DNA is TGTGCCAGCAGTTACGCAACGGGACCGCGCACAGATACGCAGTATTTT. Its translation is CASSYATGPRTDTQYF.